This TCR beta chain stems from a study of PD-L1 blockade in urothelial cancer. Metastatic or locally advanced urothelial carcinoma was present in the patients. Germline V gene data show CDR1 as SNHLY and CDR2 as FYNNEI. The CDR3 contains 13 residues. Trimming at V came to 6 bases and at J to 14 bases, leaving 9 bases not matched to a gene. Produced via immunoSEQ multiplex PCR; TCRdb's table is partial and in-frame only. The sample carries around 80,000 clones, roughly 87% recorded once. This clone was seen only a few times. The rearrangement uses TRBV2 and TRBJ2-1; 11 bases are a match to TRBD2. This clonotype originated in a woman aged 70 to 79 with urothelial cancer. The source material was PBMCs, sampled around atezolizumab (anti-PD-L1) treatment. The CDR3 spells CASRTGLAVLEFF. The CDR3 bases are TGTGCCAGCAGGACGGGACTAGCGGTCTTGGAGTTCTTC.